This entry concerns a single T cell receptor (beta chain). The data derive from a study of blood T cell repertoires in COVID-19. Turning to the study itself: Nucleic acid was either cDNA or gDNA, and it came from T cells, B-cell-depleted T cells, or PBMCs.

Original processing notes: Quantification of nucleated cells was approximated via reference gene primer amplification. The assay was immunoSEQ multiplex PCR, and TCRdb's table has in-frame clones only and misses some. From that table come the V and J calls and clone size; the DNA was used to work out D and trimming. The data contain roughly 230,000 clones, around 90% of them singletons. The receptor was derived from a woman aged 55-69 years with COVID-19, enrolled during active disease. The sample comprised peripheral blood.

The CDR3: CASRTSRNTIYF. CDR3 coding DNA: TGTGCCAGCAGGACATCTCGAAACACCATATATTTT. This sequence joins TRBV6-5 and TRBJ1-3; the D is unclear. The V gene lost 6 bases and the J gene lost 5 bases, with 8 bases spanning the gap. This CDR3 is 12 amino acids long. CDR1 is MNHEY, CDR2 SVGAGI, per germline.